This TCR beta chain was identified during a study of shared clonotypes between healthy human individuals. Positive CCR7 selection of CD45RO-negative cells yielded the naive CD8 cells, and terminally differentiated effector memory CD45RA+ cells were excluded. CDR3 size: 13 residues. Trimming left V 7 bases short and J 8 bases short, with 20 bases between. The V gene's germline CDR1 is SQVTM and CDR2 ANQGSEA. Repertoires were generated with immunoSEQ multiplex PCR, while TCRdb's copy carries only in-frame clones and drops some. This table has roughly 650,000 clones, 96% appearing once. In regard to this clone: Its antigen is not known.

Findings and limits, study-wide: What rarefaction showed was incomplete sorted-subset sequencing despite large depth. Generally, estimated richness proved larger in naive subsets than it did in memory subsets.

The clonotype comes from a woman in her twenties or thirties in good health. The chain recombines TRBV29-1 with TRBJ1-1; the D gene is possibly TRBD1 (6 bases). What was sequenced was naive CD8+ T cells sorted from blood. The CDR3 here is CSAIRGGPKEAFF. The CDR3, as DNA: TGCAGCGCCATACGGGGGGGCCCGAAAGAAGCTTTCTTT.